The T cell receptor beta chain described here comes from a study of CD8 T cells in Susac syndrome. About the study: When their blood was taken, patients with Susac syndrome were therapy-naive, taking corticosteroids, or taking intravenous immunoglobulin alone. Study conclusions and caveats: The study conceded that relatively few individuals underwent its TCR sequencing and HLA analysis.

Reverse transcription of roughly 0.5 to 1 ug RNA was carried out with random hexamers. TCRdb called the immunoSEQ multiplex PCR reads again in MiXCR, with one record for every CDR3 protein. The sample shows 150,000 or so distinct CDR3 sequences, around 96% of them seen only once. Trimming took off 8 bases at V and 4 bases at J, with 15 bases between the two ends. The CDR3 has 15 amino acids. The count of this clonotype is one. Its antigen is as yet unknown. CD8+ and CD4+ T cells taken from blood had their TCR beta sequenced. As judged by recently defined diagnostic criteria, patients with Susac syndrome had definite or probable disease.

Material for sequencing was CD4+ T cells from PBMCs. This receptor was taken from a human donor with Susac syndrome. This chain uses TRBV12-3 or TRBV12-4 with TRBJ2-6; no clear D. The CDR3 bases are TGTGCCAGCTTCCAGGATATAGGGGGGGCCAACGTCCTGACTTTC. This codes for CASFQDIGGANVLTF.